Each of the 4 T cell receptor beta chains below was sequenced from the same sample in a study of identical twins. MiXCR, applied by TCRdb to the 5' RACE reads, yields one record per CDR3 protein. The sample has 500,000 or so distinct CDR3 sequences; roughly 13% are singletons. The data were also submitted as part of a second study, on yellow fever vaccine responses in identical twins.

Sequenced material: CD4+ T cells sorted from blood. Receptors originate from a woman aged 18-29 years in good health.

The rearrangement uses TRBV5-1 and TRBJ2-2; D might be TRBD1 or TRBD2, each matching 5 bases. V lost 5 bases and J 1 base, leaving 12 bases between the germline ends. Germline CDR1 is SGHRS and CDR2 is YFSETQ. The CDR3 extends over 15 amino acids. The CDR3 bases are TGCGCCAGCAGGGCCGGGACGGTGAACACCGGGGAGCTGTTTTTT. Translating gives CASRAGTVNTGELFF.

This clonotype was seen a few times. This rearrangement joins TRBV29-1 to TRBJ1-1; tentative D call: TRBD1 (5 bases). This CDR3 has 11 residues. Germline assignment: CDR1 SQVTM and CDR2 ANQGSEA. V lost 4 bases, J lost 6 bases, and 9 bases lay in between. CDR3 in amino acids: CSVGRVAEAFF. CDR3 DNA sequence: TGCAGCGTTGGCAGGGTCGCTGAAGCTTTCTTT. The variable domain in full, completed from reference TRBV29-1 and TRBJ1-1, reads SAVISQKPSRDICQRGTSLTIQCQVDSQVTMMFWYRQQPGQSLTLIATANQGSEATYESGFVIDKFPISRPNLTFSTLTVSNMSPEDSSIYLCSVGRVAEAFFGQGTRLTVV.

The chain uses TRBV5-1 and TRBJ2-7; 11 bases line up with TRBD2. The germline V gene has CDR1 SGHRS and CDR2 YFSETQ. The CDR3 spans 15 residues. Trimming took 4 bases from V and 7 from J; bases not matched to a gene: 10. Written as DNA, the CDR3 is TGCGCCAGCAGCCTAGTTAGCGGGAGGGCCGGTGAGCAGTACTTC. Protein: CASSLVSGRAGEQYF.

The genes are TRBV2 and TRBJ2-7; D gene unclear. Trimming pared 3 bases from V and 4 bases from J, leaving 4 bases between. The length of the CDR3 is 11 residues. Germline V gene lookup returns CDR1 SNHLY and CDR2 FYNNEI. DNA of the CDR3: TGTGCCAGCAGTGATAAGTACGAGCAGTACTTC. As protein: CASSDKYEQYF.